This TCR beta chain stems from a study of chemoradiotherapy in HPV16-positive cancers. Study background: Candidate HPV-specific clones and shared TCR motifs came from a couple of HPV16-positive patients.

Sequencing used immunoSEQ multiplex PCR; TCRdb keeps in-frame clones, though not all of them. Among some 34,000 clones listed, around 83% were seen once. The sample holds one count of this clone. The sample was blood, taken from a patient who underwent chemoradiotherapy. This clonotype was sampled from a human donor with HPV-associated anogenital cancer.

The CDR3 protein is CASSLVPNTGELFF. CDR3 DNA sequence: TGCGCCAGCAGCTTGGTCCCGAACACCGGGGAGCTGTTTTTT. The V call is TRBV5-1, the J call TRBJ2-2; unclear D gene. CDR1 and CDR2 (germline): SGHRS, YFSETQ. V was shortened by 0 bases and J by 0 bases, with 3 bases between the two germline ends. The CDR3 consists of 14 residues.